The 15 T cell receptor beta chains in this list originate from one sample, sequenced in a study of T cells in Graves' hyperthyroidism and ophthalmopathy. Amplified regions were TCR beta CDR3 sequences from RNA transcripts. First-round RT-PCR targeting the TCR CDR3 was performed with the HTBI primer set. TCRdb ran MiXCR on the multiplex PCR reads and lists one entry per CDR3 protein. The sample shows some 490,000 distinct CDR3 sequences, under 25% of them seen only once. The specimen was blood. The origin of the receptors is an older woman with Graves' ophthalmopathy.

Worth noting for this clonotype: This clone may be a read error of a much larger clone one base away. The rearrangement joins TRBV6-2 or TRBV6-3 to TRBJ2-5; 10 bases line up with TRBD1. The CDR3 length is 15 residues. Germline V gene sequence: CDR1 MNHEY, CDR2 SVGEGT. V dropped 2 bases and J dropped 5; count of bases not matched to a gene: 5. The DNA for the CDR3 is TGTGCCAGCAGTTACGTGACAGGGGGCCAGGAGACCCAGTACTTC. Protein sequence: CASSYVTGGQETQYF.

Only a few counts were recorded for this clonotype. The chain is built from TRBV10-2 and TRBJ2-2, with D uncertain. The germline V gene has CDR1 WSHSY and CDR2 SAAADI. The CDR3 covers 16 residues. With 4 bases removed from V and 6 bases from J, the gap between germline ends came to 18 bases. CDR3 nucleotide sequence: TGCGCCAGCAGTGCAATGGTTTTTCCATCCCCCGGGGAGCTGTTTTTT. Translation gives CASSAMVFPSPGELFF.

This clonotype was seen many times. The V and J genes are TRBV15 and TRBJ2-3, with 11 bases lining up with TRBD2. CDR1 and CDR2 from the germline V gene are LNHNV and YYDKDF (reference sequence). V dropped 0 bases and J dropped 5; count of bases not matched to a gene: 7. The CDR3 runs 17 residues. The DNA of the CDR3 is TGTGCCACCAGCAGAGATCCCGTAGCGGGAGGGGGAGATACGCAGTATTTT. This sequence encodes CATSRDPVAGGGDTQYF. Looking up the rest from reference TRBV15 and TRBJ2-3 gives the full variable domain: DAMVIQNPRYQVTQFGKPVTLSCSQTLNHNVMYWYQQKSSQAPKLLFHYYDKDFNNEADTPDNFQSRRPNTSFCFLDIRSPGLGDTAMYLCATSRDPVAGGGDTQYFGPGTRLTVL.

The genes are TRBV30 and TRBJ2-1; 7 bases match TRBD2. CDR1 and CDR2 (germline): GTSNPN, SVGIG (reference sequence). J was trimmed by 9 bases and V by 3 bases; bases with no gene match: 11. The CDR3 has 14 residues. The CDR3 protein is CAWRRTSLRAEQFF. The CDR3 nucleotides are TGTGCCTGGAGGCGGACTAGTTTACGTGCTGAGCAGTTCTTC.

The V call is TRBV11-3, the J call TRBJ2-1; D uncertain. The CDR3 has 14 residues. Germline V gene sequence: CDR1 SGHNT, CDR2 YENEEA. Trimming shortened V by 0 bases and J by 7 bases, and 10 bases separated the two germline ends. CDR3 loop: CASSLDQVRNEQFF. The CDR3 nucleotides read TGTGCCAGCAGCTTAGACCAGGTGCGGAATGAGCAGTTCTTC. Combining the CDR3 with reference TRBV11-3 and TRBJ2-1 gives the whole variable domain EAGVVQSPRYKIIEKKQPVAFWCNPISGHNTLYWYLQNLGQGPELLIRYENEEAVDDSQLPKDRFSAERLKGVDSTLKIQPAELGDSAVYLCASSLDQVRNEQFFGPGTRLTVL.

The CDR3 protein is CASSLLGGGRPSNEQFF. For the CDR3, the DNA is TGTGCCAGCAGCTTATTAGGGGGCGGGAGGCCGAGCAATGAGCAGTTCTTC. The V and J genes are TRBV11-2 and TRBJ2-1; a possible D gene is TRBD2 (8 bases). The germline V gene has CDR1 SGHAT and CDR2 FQNNGV. Between the trimmed V and J ends, which lost 2 bases and 6 bases, there was a span of 20 bases. The CDR3 extends over 17 amino acids.

This clonotype was seen repeatedly, ten times or more. The chain is built from TRBV12-3 or TRBV12-4 and TRBJ1-2; D remains unclear. CDR3 length equals 13 residues. V was pared by 2 bases and J by 3 bases, with 7 bases between. The CDR3 region is CASSLQLYYGYTF. The CDR3 nucleotides are TGTGCCAGCAGTTTACAGCTTTACTATGGCTACACCTTC.

This chain connects TRBV19 to TRBJ1-1; weak D call: TRBD1 (5 bases). Germline loops: CDR1 LNHDA, CDR2 SQIVND (reference sequence). The CDR3 length is 15 residues. V was trimmed by 7 bases and J by 0 bases, leaving 15 bases between them. This CDR3 reads CASILGDGMNTEAFF. CDR3 bases: TGTGCCAGTATATTGGGGGACGGTATGAACACTGAAGCTTTCTTT.

This clonotype was seen only a few times. This sequence joins TRBV3-1 and TRBJ2-3; 10 bases are shared with TRBD1. The CDR3 has 16 residues. J lost 4 bases, V lost 3 bases, and 7 bases had no gene match. The V gene's germline CDR1 is LGHDT and CDR2 YNNKEL (reference sequence). The CDR3 DNA sequence: TGTGCCAGCAGCCACCAACGGACAGGGGGAGCAGATACGCAGTATTTT. This codes for CASSHQRTGGADTQYF.

A note on this clonotype: With a much larger clone just one base away, this may be a read error. The chain joins TRBV6-5 to TRBJ2-1; 9 bases fit TRBD2. This CDR3 is 19 amino acids long. Germline-derived CDR1 and CDR2 are MNHEY and SVGAGI. V lost 4 bases, J lost 9 bases, and 22 bases stayed unmatched. DNA of the CDR3: TGTGCCAGCAGTTCCAACAACCCTCCGTGGGCGGGAGGGCGGAGTGAGCAGTTCTTC. It codes for CASSSNNPPWAGGRSEQFF.

The chain uses TRBV30 and TRBJ1-5, with a weak D call TRBD1 (5 bases). Trimming left V 3 bases short and J 3 bases short, with 12 bases between. Germline V lookup: CDR1 GTSNPN, CDR2 SVGIG (reference sequence). The CDR3 has 14 residues. This CDR3 is CAWRGGDPNQPQHF. CDR3 DNA: TGTGCCTGGAGGGGCGGGGACCCCAATCAGCCCCAGCATTTT. Based on the CDR3 plus reference TRBV30 and TRBJ1-5, the full variable domain is SQTIHQWPATLVQPVGSPLSLECTVEGTSNPNLYWYRQAAGRGLQLLFYSVGIGQISSEVPQNLSASRPQDRQFILSSKKLLLSDSGFYLCAWRGGDPNQPQHFGDGTRLSIL.

V and J are TRBV7-2 and TRBJ2-7; 16 bases fit TRBD2. CDR3 size: 16 residues. Trimming took 6 bases from V and 7 from J; bases not matched to a gene: 9. The germline gives CDR1 SGHTA, CDR2 FQGNSA. In nucleotides, the CDR3 is TGTGCCAGCAGTCTAGTCCCGGGACTAGCGGGAGGGGAGCAGTACTTC. This gives the protein CASSLVPGLAGGEQYF.

A remark on this clonotype: A much larger clone is a single base away; this may be a read error. The V call is TRBV20-1, the J call TRBJ1-1; 9 nucleotides align to TRBD1. CDR3 length: 15 amino acids. Trimming at V came to 0 bases and at J to 6 bases, leaving 8 bases not matched to a gene. The germline V gene encodes CDR1 DFQATT and CDR2 SNEGSKA (reference sequence). CDR3 nucleotide sequence: TGCAGTGCTAGAGATACCGGGACAGGGTTCCCTGAAGCTTTCTTT. Its translation: CSARDTGTGFPEAFF.

This clonotype has more than one count but fewer than ten. The chain combines TRBV20-1 with TRBJ2-2, with 11 bases that match TRBD2. Per germline, CDR1 DFQATT and CDR2 SNEGSKA (reference sequence). This CDR3 is built from 14 residues. The trim removed 4 bases at V and 6 bases at J, leaving 4 bases unmatched. As DNA, the CDR3 is TGCAGTGCTATGGGACTAGCGGCTTCCGGGGAGCTGTTTTTT. Translation gives CSAMGLAASGELFF.

This rearrangement joins TRBV7-9 to TRBJ1-2, with TRBD1 matching over 7 bases. Germline CDR1 reads SEHNR; CDR2 reads FQNEAQ (reference sequence). The CDR3 consists of 14 residues. Losses at the gene ends were 5 bases for V and 2 bases for J; bases not matched to a gene: 5. The CDR3 here is CASSIPGGNYGYTF. CDR3 DNA: TGTGCCAGCAGCATCCCAGGGGGGAACTATGGCTACACCTTC.